One sample yielded the 32 T cell receptor beta chains listed below, sequenced in a study of T cell changes during pregnancy in multiple sclerosis. Profiled with immunoSEQ multiplex PCR; TCRdb holds only in-frame clones, not every one. The sample lists roughly 86,000 clones; 80% to 95% were seen once. This specimen was peripheral blood, taken in the first trimester of pregnancy. Every receptor here comes from a female donor with multiple sclerosis, enrolled in a pregnancy study.

This chain connects TRBV7-9 to TRBJ2-2, with TRBD2 as a possible D gene (5 bases). The V gene's germline CDR1 is SEHNR and CDR2 FQNEAQ (reference sequence). This CDR3 region has 16 residues. Trimming took 5 bases from V and 1 from J, leaving 14 bases between them. The CDR3 spells CASSPLERLNTGELFF. CDR3 coding DNA: TGTGCCAGCAGCCCCCTTGAGCGGTTGAACACCGGGGAGCTGTTTTTT.

The count of this clone is one. The rearrangement joins TRBV19 to TRBJ1-2; D perhaps matches TRBD1 (6 bases). The length of the CDR3 is 14 residues. Between the trimmed V and J ends, which lost 3 bases and 4 bases, there was a span of 12 bases. Germline-derived CDR1 and CDR2 are LNHDA and SQIVND (reference sequence). CDR3 sequence (DNA): TGTGCCAGTAGTATGGGACAAACGGTCTATGGCTACACCTTC. Encoded protein: CASSMGQTVYGYTF.

This chain uses TRBV18 with TRBJ2-3; D is possibly TRBD2 (5 bases). The CDR3 contains 14 residues. Germline V gene data show CDR1 as KGHSH and CDR2 as LQKENI. With 1 base removed from V and 1 base from J, the gap between germline ends came to 6 bases. CDR3 DNA sequence: TGTGCCAGCTCACCACTTAGCGGCACAGATACGCAGTATTTT. Its protein product is CASSPLSGTDTQYF. The variable domain in full, with the rest retrieved from reference TRBV18 and TRBJ2-3, is NAGVMQNPRHLVRRRGQEARLRCSPMKGHSHVYWYRQLPEEGLKFMVYLQKENIIDESGMPKERFSAEFPKEGPSILRIQQVVRGDSAAYFCASSPLSGTDTQYFGPGTRLTVL.

This chain joins TRBV4-1 and TRBJ2-7, with a possible D match to TRBD2 (5 bases). The V gene's germline CDR1 is MGHRA and CDR2 YSYEKL. Trimming removed 3 bases from V and 4 bases from J, with 7 bases in between. The CDR3 is made up of 12 amino acids. CDR3 in DNA: TGCGCCAGCAGCCAGAGGGATTACGAGCAGTACTTC. Its protein product is CASSQRDYEQYF.

The chain links TRBV19 to TRBJ2-3, with 10 bases fitting TRBD2. This CDR3 spans 16 amino acids. Germline loops: CDR1 LNHDA, CDR2 SQIVND (reference sequence). V was pared by 3 bases and J by 6 bases, with 9 bases of the junction left unmatched. CDR3 residues: CASSIILAGASDTQYF. Written as DNA, the CDR3 is TGTGCCAGTAGTATTATCCTAGCGGGAGCGTCCGATACGCAGTATTTT.

The V gene is TRBV2, the J gene TRBJ1-4; 8 nucleotides match TRBD1. The CDR3 sequence is 15 residues long. Looked up from germline, CDR1 is SNHLY and CDR2 is FYNNEI. J lost 8 bases, V lost 6 bases, and 11 bases had no gene match. CDR3 sequence (DNA): TGTGCCAGCAGCGGGACAGGCCGTTTGGAGGAAAAACTGTTTTTT. Amino acid sequence: CASSGTGRLEEKLFF.

The V gene is TRBV19, the J gene TRBJ2-7; 8 bases map to TRBD1. The CDR3 totals 14 residues. Germline CDR1 and CDR2: LNHDA and SQIVND (reference sequence). J was trimmed by 2 bases and V by 3 bases; bases with no gene match: 3. The CDR3, as DNA: TGTGCCAGTAGTATTGGACAGGGTACCTACGAGCAGTACTTC. Its translation: CASSIGQGTYEQYF.

The chain carries TRBV7-9 and TRBJ1-5; no definite D call. Trimming shortened V by 3 bases and J by 4 bases, and 7 bases separated the two germline ends. Germline lookup yields CDR1 SEHNR and CDR2 FQNEAQ (reference sequence). The CDR3 covers 13 residues. The CDR3 here is CASSFGVNQPQHF. The CDR3 nucleotides are TGTGCCAGCAGCTTCGGGGTTAATCAGCCCCAGCATTTT.

The chain uses TRBV5-4 and TRBJ2-1, with 11 bases identical to TRBD2. The V gene's germline CDR1 is SGHNT and CDR2 YYREEE (reference sequence). The CDR3 consists of 16 residues. V lost 4 bases and J lost 0; bases outside the gene matches: 3. The CDR3 region is CASSRGLADSYNEQFF. The CDR3 region has the DNA TGTGCCAGCAGCCGGGGACTAGCGGACTCCTACAATGAGCAGTTCTTC.

The chain couples TRBV7-2 to TRBJ2-4; TRBD2 matches 13 bases. Per the germline V gene, CDR1 is SGHTA and CDR2 is FQGNSA. V lost 4 bases and J lost 12; bases outside the gene matches: 9. This CDR3 contains 15 residues. CDR3 bases: TGTGCCAGCAGCTCCAACGTCGGGACTAGCGGGACTCAGTACTTC. Protein product: CASSSNVGTSGTQYF.

The chain links TRBV28 to TRBJ2-7; the D gene is possibly TRBD2 (5 bases). Trimming shortened V by 3 bases and J by 6 bases, and 12 bases separated the two germline ends. This CDR3 has 13 residues. Germline CDR1 is MDHEN and CDR2 is SYDVKM. The CDR3 DNA is TGTGCCAGCAGTTTTGGAGGTTCCAGCGAGCAGTACTTC. This codes for CASSFGGSSEQYF. Full variable domain (rest looked up from reference TRBV28 and TRBJ2-7): DVKVTQSSRYLVKRTGEKVFLECVQDMDHENMFWYRQDPGLGLRLIYFSYDVKMKEKGDIPEGYSVSREKKERFSLILESASTNQTSMYLCASSFGGSSEQYFGPGTRLTVT.

The V and J genes are TRBV19 and TRBJ1-1; D is possibly TRBD1 (5 bases). V was trimmed by 9 bases and J by 7 bases, leaving 15 bases between them. CDR3 length: 12 residues. Germline loops: CDR1 LNHDA, CDR2 SQIVND (reference sequence). The CDR3: CASGRGPLEAFF. CDR3 sequence (DNA): TGTGCCAGCGGGAGGGGTCCCCTTGAAGCTTTCTTT. Full variable domain (remainder filled in from reference TRBV19 and TRBJ1-1): DGGITQSPKYLFRKEGQNVTLSCEQNLNHDAMYWYRQDPGQGLRLIYYSQIVNDFQKGDIAEGYSVSREKKESFPLTVTSAQKNPTAFYLCASGRGPLEAFFGQGTRLTVV.

The genes are TRBV14 and TRBJ2-1; TRBD2 matches 9 bases. Germline V gene sequence: CDR1 SGHDN, CDR2 FVKESK. The CDR3 is made up of 15 amino acids. V was clipped by 3 bases and J by 3 bases; unmatched bases: 3. For the CDR3, the DNA is TGTGCCAGCAGCCACCTTAGCGGGAGCTACAATGAGCAGTTCTTC. Its translation: CASSHLSGSYNEQFF. The variable domain in full, with the rest retrieved from reference TRBV14 and TRBJ2-1, is EAGVTQFPSHSVIEKGQTVTLRCDPISGHDNLYWYRRVMGKEIKFLLHFVKESKQDESGMPNNRFLAERTGGTYSTLKVQPAELEDSGVYFCASSHLSGSYNEQFFGPGTRLTVL.

J is TRBJ2-1 and V is TRBV5-6, with TRBD1 matching over 10 bases. The CDR3 consists of 15 residues. V lost 4 bases, J lost 4 bases, and 5 bases stayed unmatched. Germline CDR1 and CDR2: SGHDT and YYEEEE. The CDR3 sequence is CASSPPGQGYNEQFF. The CDR3, as DNA: TGTGCCAGCAGCCCTCCGGGACAGGGGTACAATGAGCAGTTCTTC.

The chain uses TRBV5-1 and TRBJ1-4; 10 bases are shared with TRBD1. CDR3 length equals 15 residues. CDR1 SGHRS and CDR2 YFSETQ come from the germline V gene. J gave up 5 bases and V 3 bases, and 4 bases lay outside the gene matches. CDR3 DNA sequence: TGCGCCAGCAGCTCCAGGACAGGGGGAAATGAAAAACTGTTTTTT. Its protein product is CASSSRTGGNEKLFF.

The J gene is TRBJ2-7, the V gene TRBV27, with a tentative D call TRBD2 (6 bases). CDR1 and CDR2 from the germline V gene are MNHEY and SMNVEV (reference sequence). This CDR3 spans 16 amino acids. V shed 6 bases and J shed 1 base, with 19 bases lying between them. The CDR3 reads CASSYTIAVASYEQYF. CDR3 in DNA: TGTGCCAGCAGCTACACCATAGCGGTAGCATCCTACGAGCAGTACTTC.

The chain links TRBV7-2 to TRBJ1-5; 11 bases fit TRBD1. V lost 1 base, J lost 0 bases, and 5 bases stayed unmatched. CDR1 is SGHTA and CDR2 is FQGNSA in the germline V gene. The CDR3 runs 18 residues. CDR3 nucleotides: TGTGCCAGCAGCTTAGTGGGGACAGGGGGGAATAGCAATCAGCCCCAGCATTTT. The encoded protein is CASSLVGTGGNSNQPQHF.

This clone was counted a few times. The chain is built from TRBV5-1 and TRBJ1-3, with no clear D. The germline gives CDR1 SGHRS, CDR2 YFSETQ. The CDR3 has 15 residues. The V and J ends lost 2 bases and 2 bases respectively, with 11 bases between them. The CDR3, as DNA: TGCGCCAGCAGCTTAGGTGCCGACACTGGAAACACCATATATTTT. Encoded protein: CASSLGADTGNTIYF.

The chain uses TRBV5-1 and TRBJ2-7; 7 bases are shared with TRBD2. CDR1 is SGHRS, CDR2 YFSETQ, per germline. Germline trimming cut 4 bases from V and 5 bases from J; bases unmatched to any gene: 12. This CDR3 has 15 amino acids. The CDR3 DNA is TGCGCCAGCAGCCTGACTAGCCCCTATAGGGACGAGCAGTACTTC. It encodes CASSLTSPYRDEQYF. Looking up the rest from reference TRBV5-1 and TRBJ2-7 gives the full variable domain: KAGVTQTPRYLIKTRGQQVTLSCSPISGHRSVSWYQQTPGQGLQFLFEYFSETQRNKGNFPGRFSGRQFSNSRSEMNVSTLELGDSALYLCASSLTSPYRDEQYFGPGTRLTVT.

V is TRBV18 and J is TRBJ1-5, with D possibly TRBD1 on 5 matching bases. Germline V lookup: CDR1 KGHSH, CDR2 LQKENI. The V and J ends lost 3 bases and 9 bases respectively, with 15 bases between them. This CDR3 has 14 residues. CDR3 DNA sequence: TGTGCCAGCTCACCCAAGACAGAAGCACTGCCCCAGCATTTT. This codes for CASSPKTEALPQHF.

The gene calls are TRBV28 and TRBJ1-5, with D tentatively TRBD1 (6 bases). The CDR3 is made up of 17 amino acids. Germline V CDR1 and CDR2: MDHEN, SYDVKM. V was clipped by 5 bases and J by 0 bases, with 17 bases between them. CDR3 in DNA: TGTGCCAGCAGTAAGGGACCGAGACAGGTTAGCAATCAGCCCCAGCATTTT. It yields the protein CASSKGPRQVSNQPQHF.

The rearrangement links TRBV28 to TRBJ2-5; D is perhaps TRBD2 (5 bases). This CDR3 region has 13 residues. V shed 1 base and J shed 7 bases, with 10 bases lying between them. The V gene's germline CDR1 is MDHEN and CDR2 SYDVKM. The CDR3 region has the DNA TGTGCCAGCAGTTTATACGGGGTTGGGACCCAGTACTTC. Its protein is CASSLYGVGTQYF.

This chain connects TRBV9 to TRBJ1-2, with 7 bases fitting TRBD1. Germline CDR1 is SGDLS and CDR2 is YYNGEE. Trimming took 4 bases from V and 8 from J; bases not matched to a gene: 8. The length of the CDR3 is 13 residues. CDR3 coding DNA: TGTGCCAGCAGCCAACAGGGGTCTATGGGCTACACCTTC. This translates into CASSQQGSMGYTF. The full variable domain, its missing parts supplied by reference TRBV9 and TRBJ1-2, is DSGVTQTPKHLITATGQRVTLRCSPRSGDLSVYWYQQSLDQGLQFLIQYYNGEERAKGNILERFSAQQFPDLHSELNLSSLELGDSALYFCASSQQGSMGYTFGSGTRLTVV.

V and J are TRBV6-6 and TRBJ2-3; 7 bases are a match to TRBD1. The CDR3 has 16 amino acids. Looked up from germline, CDR1 is MNHNY and CDR2 is SVGAGI (reference sequence). V lost 6 bases to trimming and J lost 0 bases; unmatched junction nucleotides: 9. CDR3 bases: TGTGCCAGCAGGCGACGAGGGGGCTCTAGCACAGATACGCAGTATTTT. Encoded protein: CASRRRGGSSTDTQYF.

The V and J genes are TRBV4-3 and TRBJ2-1; a possible D gene is TRBD2 (6 bases). V was clipped by 0 bases and J by 2 bases, with 11 bases between them. This CDR3 contains 16 residues. CDR1 and CDR2 (germline): LGHNA, YSLEER. The CDR3 is CASSQDWAGTYNEQFF. CDR3 DNA: TGCGCCAGCAGCCAAGATTGGGCGGGGACCTACAATGAGCAGTTCTTC.

V and J are TRBV6-1 and TRBJ1-1; D call uncertain. Per the germline V gene, CDR1 is MNHNS and CDR2 is SASEGT. CDR3 size: 13 residues. V shed 4 bases and J shed 1 base, with 7 bases lying between them. CDR3 nucleotides: TGTGCCAGCAGTGGGAGCAGGAACACTGAAGCTTTCTTT. Protein sequence: CASSGSRNTEAFF.

This chain connects TRBV2 to TRBJ1-5, with TRBD1 identical over 8 bases. V trimming: 9 bases; J trimming: 7 bases; junction bases outside the gene matches: 5. Germline CDR1 is SNHLY and CDR2 is FYNNEI. The CDR3 is 12 residues long. Here the CDR3 reads CASQTGVQPQHF. CDR3 sequence (DNA): TGTGCCAGTCAGACAGGGGTCCAGCCCCAGCATTTT.

The chain combines TRBV25-1 with TRBJ1-1; 9 nucleotides match TRBD1. In germline, CDR1 is MGHDK, CDR2 SYGVNS. V gave up 3 bases and J gave up 1 base; unmatched junction bases: 6. This CDR3 spans 16 amino acids. The CDR3 DNA reads as TGTGCCAGCAGTGACCGGACAGGGGCTCGGAACACTGAAGCTTTCTTT. It codes for CASSDRTGARNTEAFF.

The count of this clone is one. This chain connects TRBV2 to TRBJ2-5; 10 bases line up with TRBD2. The V segment lost 0 bases and the J segment 5 bases; nucleotides outside the gene matches: 12. There are 18 residues in the CDR3. Germline lookup yields CDR1 SNHLY and CDR2 FYNNEI. CDR3 in DNA: TGTGCCAGCAGTGAAGCGCGTCTAGCGGGAGTGGAGAGGGAGACCCAGTACTTC. Residues: CASSEARLAGVERETQYF.

The V and J genes are TRBV5-1 and TRBJ2-3, with 13 nucleotides matching TRBD2. The CDR3 has 16 residues. Germline V gene lookup returns CDR1 SGHRS and CDR2 YFSETQ. V shed 8 bases and J 0 bases; nucleotides not matched to a gene: 6. As DNA, the CDR3 is TGCGCCAGTAAGGGACTAGCGGGATCTAGCACAGATACGCAGTATTTT. Protein product: CASKGLAGSSTDTQYF.

V is TRBV5-8 and J is TRBJ1-4; D call uncertain. Germline V lookup: CDR1 SGHTS, CDR2 YDEGEE. V was trimmed by 4 bases and J by 5 bases, leaving 12 bases between them. The CDR3 length is 14 residues. In DNA, the CDR3 is TGTGCCAGCAGCGGGATGACGGGGAATGAAAAACTGTTTTTT. Protein product: CASSGMTGNEKLFF.

The chain links TRBV6-5 to TRBJ2-5, with 7 bases that match TRBD2. Looked up from germline, CDR1 is MNHEY and CDR2 is SVGAGI. The CDR3 consists of 14 residues. J lost 1 base, V lost 4 bases, and 3 bases had no gene match. CDR3: CASSSGGSQETQYF. As DNA, the CDR3 is TGTGCCAGCAGTTCGGGCGGGAGCCAAGAGACCCAGTACTTC.